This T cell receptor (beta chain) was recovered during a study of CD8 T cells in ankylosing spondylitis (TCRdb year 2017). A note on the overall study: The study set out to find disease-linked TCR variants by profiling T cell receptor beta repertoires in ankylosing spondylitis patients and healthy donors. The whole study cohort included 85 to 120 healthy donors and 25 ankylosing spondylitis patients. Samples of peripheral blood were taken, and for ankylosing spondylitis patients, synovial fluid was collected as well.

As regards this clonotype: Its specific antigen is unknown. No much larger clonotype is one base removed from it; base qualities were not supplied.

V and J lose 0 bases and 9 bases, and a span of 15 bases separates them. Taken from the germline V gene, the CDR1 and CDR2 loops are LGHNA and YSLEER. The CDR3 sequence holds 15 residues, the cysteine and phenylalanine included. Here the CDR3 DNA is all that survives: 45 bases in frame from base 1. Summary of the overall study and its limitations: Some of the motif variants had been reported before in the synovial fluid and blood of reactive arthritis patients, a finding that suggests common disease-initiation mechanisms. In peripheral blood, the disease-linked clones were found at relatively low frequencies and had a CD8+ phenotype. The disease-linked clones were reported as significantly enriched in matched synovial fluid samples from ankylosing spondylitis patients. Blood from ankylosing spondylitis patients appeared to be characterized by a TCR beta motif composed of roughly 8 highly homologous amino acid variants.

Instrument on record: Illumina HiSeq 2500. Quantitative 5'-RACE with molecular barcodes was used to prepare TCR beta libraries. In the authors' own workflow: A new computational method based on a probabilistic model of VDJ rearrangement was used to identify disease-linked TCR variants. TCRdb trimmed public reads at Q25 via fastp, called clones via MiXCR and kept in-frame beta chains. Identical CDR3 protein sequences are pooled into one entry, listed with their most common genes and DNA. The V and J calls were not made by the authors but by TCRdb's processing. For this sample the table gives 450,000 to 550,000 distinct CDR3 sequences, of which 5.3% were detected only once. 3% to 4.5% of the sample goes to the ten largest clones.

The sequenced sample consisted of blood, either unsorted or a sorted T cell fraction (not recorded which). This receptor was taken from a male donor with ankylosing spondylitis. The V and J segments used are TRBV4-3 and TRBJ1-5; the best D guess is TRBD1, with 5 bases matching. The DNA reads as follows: TGCGCCAGCAGCCAAGAATGGGACGCCGGTCGGCCCCAGCATTTT. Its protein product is CASSQEWDAGRPQHF.